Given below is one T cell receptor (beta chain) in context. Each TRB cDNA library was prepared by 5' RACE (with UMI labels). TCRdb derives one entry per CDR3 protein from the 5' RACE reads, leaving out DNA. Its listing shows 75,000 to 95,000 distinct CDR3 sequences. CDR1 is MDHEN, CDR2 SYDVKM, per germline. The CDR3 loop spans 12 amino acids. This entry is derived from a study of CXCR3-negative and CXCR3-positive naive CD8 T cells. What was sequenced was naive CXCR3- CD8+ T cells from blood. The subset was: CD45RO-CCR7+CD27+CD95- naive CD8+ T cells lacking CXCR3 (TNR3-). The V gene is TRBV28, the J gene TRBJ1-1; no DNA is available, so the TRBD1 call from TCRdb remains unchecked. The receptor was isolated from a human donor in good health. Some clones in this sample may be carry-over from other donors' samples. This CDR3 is CASVSGVTEAFF.